This T cell receptor beta chain stems from a study of long-term antiretroviral therapy in people with HIV. As regards this clone: Its antigen is unknown.

It was version v3.0 of the immunoSEQ assay that was run at survey level. The repertoire was sequenced with immunoSEQ multiplex PCR; TCRdb's copy has only in-frame clones and lacks some. Here the sample spans 15,000 to 20,000 clones, just over 75% being singletons. General study points: Against controls, HIV repertoires showed narrower ranges of CDR3 length. Specimen acquisition occurred between about 2003 and 2017, potentially under older ART regimens.

The CDR3 contains 15 residues. CDR1 is MNHEY, CDR2 SVGAGI, per germline. With 0 bases removed from V and 5 bases from J, the gap between germline ends came to 11 bases. This clonotype was obtained from a man aged 45 to 65 with HIV. The sample here was unsorted PBMCs, taken 2.2 years after starting antiretroviral therapy. V and J are TRBV6-5 and TRBJ1-5; D is unclear. The CDR3 DNA reads as TGTGCCAGCAGTTACTCGGGATGGGGAGATCAGCCCCAGCATTTT. This translates into CASSYSGWGDQPQHF.